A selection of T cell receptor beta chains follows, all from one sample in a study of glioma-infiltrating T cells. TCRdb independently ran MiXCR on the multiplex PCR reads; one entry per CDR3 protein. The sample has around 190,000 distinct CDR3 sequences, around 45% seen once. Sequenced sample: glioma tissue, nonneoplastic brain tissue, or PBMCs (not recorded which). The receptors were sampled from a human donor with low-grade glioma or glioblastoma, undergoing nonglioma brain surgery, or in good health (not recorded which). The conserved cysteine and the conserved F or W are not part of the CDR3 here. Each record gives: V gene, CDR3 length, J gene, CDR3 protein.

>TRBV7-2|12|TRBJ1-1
ASSLHPGQNQAF
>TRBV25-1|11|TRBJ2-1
ASTPLLGLDQF
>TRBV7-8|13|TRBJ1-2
ASSLGTGGVYGYT
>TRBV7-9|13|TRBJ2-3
ASSPWIPVADTQY
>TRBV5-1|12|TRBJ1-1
ASREGRRRTEAF
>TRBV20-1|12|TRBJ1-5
SARYPQGHQPQH
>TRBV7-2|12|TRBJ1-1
ASSTGQMNTEAF
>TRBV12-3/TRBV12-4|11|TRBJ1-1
SSSTQPNTEAF
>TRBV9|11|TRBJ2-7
ASSVGVGAEQY
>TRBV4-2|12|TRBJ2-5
ASSQDEGQETQY
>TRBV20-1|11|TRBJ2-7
SAGLGTAYEQY
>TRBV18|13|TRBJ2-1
ASSHRTSGHNEQF
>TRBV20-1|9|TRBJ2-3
SARSADTQY
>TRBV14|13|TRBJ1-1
ASSKHREGSAEAF